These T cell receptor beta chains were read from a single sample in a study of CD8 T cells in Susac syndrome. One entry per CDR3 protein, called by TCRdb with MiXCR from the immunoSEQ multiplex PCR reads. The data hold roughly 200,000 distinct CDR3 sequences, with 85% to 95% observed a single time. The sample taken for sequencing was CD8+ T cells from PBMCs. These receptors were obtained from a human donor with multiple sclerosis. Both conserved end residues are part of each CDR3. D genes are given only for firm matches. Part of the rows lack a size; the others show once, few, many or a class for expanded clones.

CDR3aa: CASSHGQASTDTQYF
CDR3nt: TGCGCCAGCAGCCATGGACAGGCAAGCACAGATACGCAGTATTTT
v_gene: TRBV4-1
abundance: -
j_gene: TRBJ2-3
d_gene: TRBD1

CDR3aa: CAWSGLADDEQFF
CDR3nt: TGTGCCTGGAGTGGTCTAGCGGACGACGAGCAGTTCTTC
v_gene: TRBV30
abundance: -
j_gene: TRBJ2-1
d_gene: TRBD2

CDR3aa: CSVDGFRGTDTQYF
CDR3nt: TGCAGCGTTGACGGGTTCCGGGGCACAGATACGCAGTATTTT
v_gene: TRBV29-1
abundance: -
j_gene: TRBJ2-3
d_gene: -

CDR3aa: CASSPPGGPIEQYF
CDR3nt: TGTGCCAGCAGTCCGCCGGGAGGGCCGATTGAGCAGTACTTC
v_gene: TRBV27
abundance: -
j_gene: TRBJ2-7
d_gene: TRBD2

CDR3aa: CASSLGTVFTDTQYF
CDR3nt: TGTGCCAGCAGTTTGGGGACGGTCTTCACAGATACGCAGTATTTT
v_gene: TRBV27
abundance: -
j_gene: TRBJ2-3
d_gene: -

CDR3aa: CSAYDRVSGIHTGELFF
CDR3nt: TGCAGTGCCTACGACCGTGTTAGCGGGATCCACACCGGGGAGCTGTTTTTT
v_gene: TRBV20-1
abundance: -
j_gene: TRBJ2-2
d_gene: TRBD2

CDR3aa: CSARSGDSRNTEAFF
CDR3nt: TGCAGTGCTAGGTCGGGTGACAGCAGGAACACTGAAGCTTTCTTT
v_gene: TRBV20-1
abundance: -
j_gene: TRBJ1-1
d_gene: -

CDR3aa: CSAMGLAGGPGNYEQYF
CDR3nt: TGCAGTGCTATGGGACTAGCGGGGGGGCCTGGAAATTACGAGCAGTACTTC
v_gene: TRBV20-1
abundance: -
j_gene: TRBJ2-7
d_gene: TRBD2

CDR3aa: CSARDRVALNYEQYF
CDR3nt: TGCAGTGCTAGAGACAGGGTCGCCCTGAACTACGAGCAGTACTTC
v_gene: TRBV20-1
abundance: -
j_gene: TRBJ2-7
d_gene: -

CDR3aa: CASSVATDTDTQYF
CDR3nt: TGTGCCAGCAGCGTAGCCACGGACACAGATACGCAGTATTTT
v_gene: TRBV9
abundance: -
j_gene: TRBJ2-3
d_gene: -

CDR3aa: CASSQDPRDEQYF
CDR3nt: TGCGCCAGCAGCCAAGATCCTAGAGACGAGCAGTACTTC
v_gene: TRBV4-1
abundance: -
j_gene: TRBJ2-7
d_gene: -

CDR3aa: CASSLELAGYNEQFF
CDR3nt: TGCGCCAGCAGCTTGGAATTAGCGGGCTACAATGAGCAGTTCTTC
v_gene: TRBV5-1
abundance: -
j_gene: TRBJ2-1
d_gene: TRBD2

CDR3aa: CATSSVSNQPQHF
CDR3nt: TGTGCCACCAGCAGCGTAAGCAATCAGCCCCAGCATTTT
v_gene: TRBV15
abundance: -
j_gene: TRBJ1-5
d_gene: -

CDR3aa: CSAQPRDSGRTGELFF
CDR3nt: TGCAGTGCACAACCCCGAGACTCTGGTCGGACCGGGGAGCTGTTTTTT
v_gene: TRBV20-1
abundance: -
j_gene: TRBJ2-2
d_gene: -

CDR3aa: CASSLGPESNYGYTF
CDR3nt: TGTGCCAGCAGCTTGGGACCAGAGTCTAACTATGGCTACACCTTC
v_gene: TRBV5-6
abundance: -
j_gene: TRBJ1-2
d_gene: -

CDR3aa: CASSPGLAVYNEQFF
CDR3nt: TGTGCCAGCAGCCCGGGACTAGCGGTCTACAATGAGCAGTTCTTC
v_gene: TRBV3-1
abundance: -
j_gene: TRBJ2-1
d_gene: TRBD2

CDR3aa: CASSEIGTGVTEAFF
CDR3nt: TGTGCCAGCAGTGAAATCGGGACAGGGGTCACTGAAGCTTTCTTT
v_gene: TRBV6-1
abundance: -
j_gene: TRBJ1-1
d_gene: TRBD1

CDR3aa: CATAGTGIWPEQYF
CDR3nt: TGTGCCACCGCCGGGACAGGGATATGGCCCGAGCAGTACTTC
v_gene: TRBV28
abundance: -
j_gene: TRBJ2-7
d_gene: TRBD1

CDR3aa: CASSLVGSNTEAFF
CDR3nt: TGTGCCAGCAGCTTGGTCGGTTCAAACACTGAAGCTTTCTTT
v_gene: TRBV5-4
abundance: few
j_gene: TRBJ1-1
d_gene: -

CDR3aa: CASSLSLAGDGETQYF
CDR3nt: TGCGCCAGCAGCTTGTCCCTAGCGGGAGACGGGGAGACCCAGTACTTC
v_gene: TRBV5-1
abundance: -
j_gene: TRBJ2-5
d_gene: TRBD2

CDR3aa: CASRGRSQYF
CDR3nt: TGTGCCAGCAGAGGACGATCTCAGTACTTC
v_gene: TRBV2
abundance: -
j_gene: TRBJ2-5
d_gene: -

CDR3aa: CASSTRQGVTDTQYF
CDR3nt: TGTGCCAGCAGCACCCGACAGGGGGTAACAGATACGCAGTATTTT
v_gene: TRBV9
abundance: -
j_gene: TRBJ2-3
d_gene: TRBD1

CDR3aa: CASSSWGDLDEQYF
CDR3nt: TGTGCCAGCAGCTCGTGGGGGGATCTCGACGAGCAGTACTTC
v_gene: TRBV7-9
abundance: -
j_gene: TRBJ2-7
d_gene: -

CDR3aa: CASSPSAGRLPDTQYF
CDR3nt: TGTGCCAGCTCACCATCCGCGGGTCGACTACCAGATACGCAGTATTTT
v_gene: TRBV18
abundance: -
j_gene: TRBJ2-3
d_gene: -

CDR3aa: CASSPAPPPLHF
CDR3nt: TGTGCCAGCAGCCCCGCTCCTCCCCCCCTCCACTTT
v_gene: TRBV7-8
abundance: -
j_gene: TRBJ1-6
d_gene: -

CDR3aa: CASSLRGHRLEQYF
CDR3nt: TGTGCCAGCAGCCTCAGGGGACACCGTCTGGAGCAGTACTTC
v_gene: TRBV7-9
abundance: -
j_gene: TRBJ2-7
d_gene: -

CDR3aa: CASSYYGTDTQYF
CDR3nt: TGTGCCAGCAGTTACTACGGAACAGATACGCAGTATTTT
v_gene: TRBV6-5
abundance: -
j_gene: TRBJ2-3
d_gene: -

CDR3aa: CSARGVSGATSYNEQFF
CDR3nt: TGCAGTGCTAGAGGGGTGTCTGGCGCAACCTCCTACAATGAGCAGTTCTTC
v_gene: TRBV20-1
abundance: once
j_gene: TRBJ2-1
d_gene: -

CDR3aa: CASSYLRAGSTDTQYF
CDR3nt: TGTGCCAGCAGTTACCTGAGGGCGGGGAGCACAGATACGCAGTATTTT
v_gene: TRBV27
abundance: -
j_gene: TRBJ2-3
d_gene: -

CDR3aa: CSATGAETTYNEQFF
CDR3nt: TGCAGCGCCACTGGAGCGGAAACGACCTACAATGAGCAGTTCTTC
v_gene: TRBV29-1
abundance: -
j_gene: TRBJ2-1
d_gene: -

CDR3aa: CASSQGEKLFF
CDR3nt: TGTGCCAGCAGCCAAGGGGAAAAACTGTTTTTT
v_gene: TRBV9
abundance: few
j_gene: TRBJ1-4
d_gene: -

CDR3aa: CASSGVPDTQYF
CDR3nt: TGCGCCAGCTCGGGAGTCCCAGATACGCAGTATTTT
v_gene: TRBV10-2
abundance: -
j_gene: TRBJ2-3
d_gene: -

CDR3aa: CASNGQTNYGYTF
CDR3nt: TGTGCCAGCAACGGACAGACTAACTATGGCTACACCTTC
v_gene: TRBV2
abundance: -
j_gene: TRBJ1-2
d_gene: -

CDR3aa: CASSQGPETYF
CDR3nt: TGTGCCAGCAGCCAAGGGCCAGAGACGTACTTC
v_gene: TRBV3-1
abundance: -
j_gene: TRBJ2-7
d_gene: -

CDR3aa: CASSLEGALYGYTF
CDR3nt: TGTGCCAGCAGCTTAGAAGGGGCGCTCTATGGCTACACCTTC
v_gene: TRBV13
abundance: -
j_gene: TRBJ1-2
d_gene: -

CDR3aa: CASSFRTSSYEQYF
CDR3nt: TGTGCCAGCAGCTTCCGGACCTCCTCCTACGAGCAGTACTTC
v_gene: TRBV13
abundance: once
j_gene: TRBJ2-7
d_gene: -

CDR3aa: CATKDSGGPTDTQYF
CDR3nt: TGTGCCACTAAGGATAGCGGGGGCCCCACAGATACGCAGTATTTT
v_gene: TRBV6-5
abundance: -
j_gene: TRBJ2-3
d_gene: TRBD2

CDR3aa: CASVHPGSSITEAFF
CDR3nt: TGTGCCAGCGTCCACCCGGGAAGCAGTATCACTGAAGCTTTCTTT
v_gene: TRBV6-1
abundance: few
j_gene: TRBJ1-1
d_gene: -

CDR3aa: CASSSDRGDTQYF
CDR3nt: TGCGCCAGCAGCTCGGACAGGGGAGATACGCAGTATTTT
v_gene: TRBV5-1
abundance: -
j_gene: TRBJ2-3
d_gene: TRBD1

CDR3aa: CASSLIGEGDTEAFF
CDR3nt: TGCGCCAGCAGCCTTATAGGGGAGGGGGACACTGAAGCTTTCTTT
v_gene: TRBV4-1
abundance: -
j_gene: TRBJ1-1
d_gene: -

CDR3aa: CATTEELTASYEQYF
CDR3nt: TGTGCCACCACGGAGGAGCTTACAGCCTCCTACGAGCAGTACTTC
v_gene: TRBV15
abundance: -
j_gene: TRBJ2-7
d_gene: -

CDR3aa: CSVVGQAPNEQFF
CDR3nt: TGCAGCGTTGTGGGACAGGCCCCAAATGAGCAGTTCTTC
v_gene: TRBV29-1
abundance: -
j_gene: TRBJ2-1
d_gene: TRBD1

CDR3aa: CASSFTGSETQYF
CDR3nt: TGCGCCAGCAGCTTTACAGGGTCAGAGACCCAGTACTTC
v_gene: TRBV5-1
abundance: -
j_gene: TRBJ2-5
d_gene: -

CDR3aa: CSARDPHGRGVPDTQYF
CDR3nt: TGCAGTGCTAGAGACCCACATGGGCGGGGGGTTCCAGATACGCAGTATTTT
v_gene: TRBV20-1
abundance: -
j_gene: TRBJ2-3
d_gene: TRBD2

CDR3aa: CATRQRGNTDTQYF
CDR3nt: TGTGCCACCCGACAACGAGGGAACACAGATACGCAGTATTTT
v_gene: TRBV28
abundance: -
j_gene: TRBJ2-3
d_gene: -

CDR3aa: CSASLLWGTQYF
CDR3nt: TGCAGTGCTAGTCTTCTGTGGGGGACCCAGTACTTC
v_gene: TRBV20-1
abundance: -
j_gene: TRBJ2-5
d_gene: -

CDR3aa: CAIRTIPGGAYEQYF
CDR3nt: TGTGCCATCAGGACGATCCCAGGGGGAGCCTACGAGCAGTACTTC
v_gene: TRBV10-3
abundance: -
j_gene: TRBJ2-7
d_gene: TRBD1

CDR3aa: CASSFSLTEAFF
CDR3nt: TGTGCCAGCAGCTTCTCCCTTACTGAAGCTTTCTTT
v_gene: TRBV13
abundance: few
j_gene: TRBJ1-1
d_gene: -

CDR3aa: CASKDWTSQETQYF
CDR3nt: TGTGCCAGCAAGGACTGGACCTCCCAAGAGACCCAGTACTTC
v_gene: TRBV12-3/TRBV12-4
abundance: -
j_gene: TRBJ2-5
d_gene: -

CDR3aa: CASSHTGDIFSYEQYF
CDR3nt: TGTGCCAGCAGCCACACAGGGGACATCTTCTCCTACGAGCAGTACTTC
v_gene: TRBV6-6
abundance: -
j_gene: TRBJ2-7
d_gene: TRBD1

CDR3aa: CASSQDSRAEQFF
CDR3nt: TGTGCCAGCAGCCAAGATTCGAGGGCTGAGCAGTTCTTC
v_gene: TRBV3-1
abundance: -
j_gene: TRBJ2-1
d_gene: -

CDR3aa: CASRPAGTSIYEQYF
CDR3nt: TGTGCCAGCAGGCCCGCCGGGACTAGTATCTACGAGCAGTACTTC
v_gene: TRBV28
abundance: once
j_gene: TRBJ2-7
d_gene: TRBD2

CDR3aa: CASGRQSTDTQYF
CDR3nt: TGTGCCAGCGGACGACAGAGCACAGATACGCAGTATTTT
v_gene: TRBV9
abundance: -
j_gene: TRBJ2-3
d_gene: -

CDR3aa: CASSQDWESPVGEQYF
CDR3nt: TGTGCCAGCAGCCAAGATTGGGAGTCCCCTGTTGGTGAGCAGTACTTC
v_gene: TRBV3-1
abundance: -
j_gene: TRBJ2-7
d_gene: -

CDR3aa: CASSSRDEQFF
CDR3nt: TGTGCCAGCAGCTCGAGGGATGAGCAGTTCTTC
v_gene: TRBV13
abundance: -
j_gene: TRBJ2-1
d_gene: -